A selection of T cell receptor beta chains follows, all from one sample in a study of blood T cell repertoires in COVID-19. Clones were sequenced by immunoSEQ multiplex PCR, and TCRdb holds only the in-frame ones, with some missing. The data contain under 140,000 clones, 88% of them singletons. Sequenced input: peripheral blood. The receptors originated from a woman between 45 and 60 years old with acute or convalescent COVID-19. Both conserved end residues are part of each CDR3. Fields, in order: clone size, J gene, V gene, D gene, CDR3 protein, CDR3 DNA. D genes are given only for firm matches. Rows may omit the clone size; those that give it use once, few, many or a size class.

once | TRBJ2-7 | TRBV6-5 | NA | CASSSTNPYEQYF | TGTGCCAGCAGTTCGACAAATCCCTACGAGCAGTACTTC
NA | TRBJ1-2 | TRBV15 | NA | CATSRGGDRSRGYTF | TGTGCCACCAGCAGAGGGGGCGACAGGAGCAGGGGCTACACCTTC
NA | TRBJ1-3 | TRBV13 | NA | CASSFGRGTIYF | TGTGCCAGCAGCTTCGGTCGGGGCACCATATATTTT
NA | TRBJ2-1 | TRBV30 | TRBD2 | CAWSETSGRAAEQFF | TGTGCCTGGAGTGAGACTAGCGGGAGGGCGGCCGAGCAGTTCTTC
NA | TRBJ2-5 | TRBV29-1 | TRBD2 | CSVALAGVVETQYF | TGCAGCGTCGCACTAGCGGGAGTGGTCGAGACCCAGTACTTC
NA | TRBJ1-5 | TRBV5-1 | NA | CASSPWAGVGQPQHF | TGCGCCAGCAGCCCCTGGGCGGGGGTTGGTCAGCCCCAGCATTTT
NA | TRBJ2-3 | TRBV6-5 | TRBD2 | CASSYSSGSADTQYF | TGTGCCAGCAGTTACTCTAGCGGGAGCGCAGATACGCAGTATTTT
NA | TRBJ2-3 | TRBV27 | NA | CASSLAGTRGDTQYF | TGTGCCAGCAGTTTAGCGGGAACCCGTGGAGATACGCAGTATTTT
NA | TRBJ1-1 | TRBV19 | NA | CASSIDLWQGGGEDTEAFF | TGTGCCAGTAGTATTGATCTGTGGCAGGGAGGTGGAGAAGACACTGAAGCTTTCTTT
NA | TRBJ2-7 | TRBV6-5 | NA | CASSYSEGGRREQYF | TGTGCCAGCAGTTACTCCGAGGGGGGGAGAAGGGAGCAGTACTTC
NA | TRBJ1-6 | TRBV3-1/TRBV3-2 | NA | CASSQDRVNSPLHF | TGTGCCAGCAGCCAAGACAGGGTGAATTCACCCCTCCACTTT
NA | TRBJ2-5 | TRBV6-5 | NA | CASSRQRETQYF | TGTGCCAGCAGCCGACAGAGAGAGACCCAGTACTTC
NA | TRBJ2-4 | TRBV5-8 | NA | CASSLGFPRQAGKNIQYF | TGTGCCAGCAGCTTGGGATTCCCTCGGCAGGCGGGGAAAAACATTCAGTACTTC
NA | TRBJ2-1 | TRBV4-2 | TRBD2 | CASSQGPGLAIYNEQFF | TGTGCCAGCAGCCAAGGGCCGGGACTAGCGATCTACAATGAGCAGTTCTTC
NA | TRBJ2-1 | TRBV7-8 | TRBD2 | CASSLADPGLAGDLAYNEQFF | TGTGCCAGCAGCCTAGCCGATCCGGGACTAGCGGGAGATCTCGCCTACAATGAGCAGTTCTTC
NA | TRBJ1-1 | TRBV19 | NA | CASSIDQDGGHTEAFF | TGTGCCAGTAGTATAGATCAGGATGGGGGCCACACTGAAGCTTTCTTT
NA | TRBJ1-4 | TRBV2 | TRBD1 | CASSLGQEKLFF | TGTGCCAGCAGTTTGGGACAGGAAAAACTGTTTTTT
NA | TRBJ1-6 | TRBV7-2 | NA | CASSFSEGRNSPLHF | TGTGCCAGCAGCTTCTCGGAGGGGCGTAATTCACCCCTCCACTTT
medium-sized | TRBJ1-1 | TRBV28 | NA | CASSSSRRRSGDTEAFF | TGTGCCAGCAGTAGCTCCCGTCGGAGGTCGGGTGACACTGAAGCTTTCTTT
few | TRBJ1-6 | TRBV7-2 | NA | CASSLRQGVASPLHF | TGTGCCAGCAGCCTACGACAAGGGGTAGCCTCACCCCTCCACTTT
few | TRBJ2-1 | TRBV5-1 | TRBD2 | CASSLWGLAESNEQFF | TGCGCCAGCAGCTTGTGGGGACTAGCGGAGTCCAATGAGCAGTTCTTC
NA | TRBJ1-2 | TRBV5-4 | NA | CASSLESQGGYGYTF | TGTGCCAGCAGCTTGGAGTCCCAGGGCGGCTATGGCTACACCTTC
NA | TRBJ2-5 | TRBV5-1 | NA | CASRTPSETQYF | TGCGCCAGCAGGACTCCCTCAGAGACCCAGTACTTC
NA | TRBJ2-1 | TRBV3-1/TRBV3-2 | NA | CASSQGLATTQKGQFF | TGTGCCAGCAGCCAAGGATTAGCGACGACGCAAAAGGGGCAGTTCTTC
NA | TRBJ2-1 | TRBV18 | TRBD2 | CASSPRGGLDEQFF | TGTGCCAGCTCACCACGGGGAGGGTTGGATGAGCAGTTCTTC
once | TRBJ2-1 | TRBV6-5 | NA | CASRRQAYNEQFF | TGTGCCAGCAGACGACAGGCCTACAATGAGCAGTTCTTC
NA | TRBJ1-3 | TRBV9 | NA | CASSVQGSISGNTIYF | TGTGCCAGCAGCGTTCAGGGTTCTATCTCTGGAAACACCATATATTTT